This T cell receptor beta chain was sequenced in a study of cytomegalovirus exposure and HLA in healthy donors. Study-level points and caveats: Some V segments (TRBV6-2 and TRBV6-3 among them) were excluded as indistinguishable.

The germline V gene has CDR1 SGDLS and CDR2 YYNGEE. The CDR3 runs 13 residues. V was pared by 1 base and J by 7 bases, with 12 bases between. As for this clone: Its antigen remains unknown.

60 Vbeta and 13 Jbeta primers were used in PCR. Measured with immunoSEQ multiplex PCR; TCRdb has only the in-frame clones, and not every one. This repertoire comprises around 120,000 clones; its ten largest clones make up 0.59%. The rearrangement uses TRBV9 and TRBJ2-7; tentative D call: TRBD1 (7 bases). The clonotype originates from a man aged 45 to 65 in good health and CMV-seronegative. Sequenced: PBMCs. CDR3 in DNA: TGTGCCAGCAGCGTAAGACAGGGAGGTGAGCAGTACTTC. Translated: CASSVRQGGEQYF.